This T cell receptor (beta chain) was identified in a study of identical twins. TCRdb redid the calling of the 5' RACE reads with MiXCR, one entry per CDR3 protein. The table lists about 240,000 distinct CDR3 sequences, more than 9% of them singletons. All of the donors were Caucasians in good health. Study observations and caveats: Researchers reported excess low generation probability among twin-shared out-of-frame alpha sequences.

Germline lookup yields CDR1 ENHRY and CDR2 SYGVKD. The CDR3 has 14 amino acids. The V segment lost 8 bases and the J segment 5 bases; nucleotides outside the gene matches: 7. In regard to this clonotype: Its antigen is currently unknown.

The chain employs TRBV10-3 and TRBJ2-2, with 8 nucleotides matching TRBD2. The source of this sequence is a man aged 50-60 years in good health. The sample comprised memory T cells sorted from blood. DNA for the CDR3: TGTGCCATCCCACTAGCGGAGGGGACCGGGGAGCTGTTTTTT. This codes for CAIPLAEGTGELFF.